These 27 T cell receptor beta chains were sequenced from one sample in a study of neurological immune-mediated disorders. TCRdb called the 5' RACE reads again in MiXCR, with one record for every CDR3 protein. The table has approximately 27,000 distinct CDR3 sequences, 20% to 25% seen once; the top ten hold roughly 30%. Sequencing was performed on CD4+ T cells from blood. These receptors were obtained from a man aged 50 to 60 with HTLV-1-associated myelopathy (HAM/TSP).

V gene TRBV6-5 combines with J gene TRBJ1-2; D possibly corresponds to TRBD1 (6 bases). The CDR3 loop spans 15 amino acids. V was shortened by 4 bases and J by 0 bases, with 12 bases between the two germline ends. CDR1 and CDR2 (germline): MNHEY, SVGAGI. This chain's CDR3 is CASSSGAGTNYGYTF. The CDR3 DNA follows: TGTGCCAGCAGTTCAGGGGCGGGCACTAACTATGGCTACACCTTC.

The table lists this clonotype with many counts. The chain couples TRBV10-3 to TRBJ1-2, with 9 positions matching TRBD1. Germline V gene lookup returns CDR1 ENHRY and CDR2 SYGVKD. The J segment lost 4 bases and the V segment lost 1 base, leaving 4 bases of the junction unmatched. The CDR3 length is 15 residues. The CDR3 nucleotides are TGTGCCATCAGTGAGTTGGGGACAGGGACCTATGGCTACACCTTC. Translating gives CAISELGTGTYGYTF.

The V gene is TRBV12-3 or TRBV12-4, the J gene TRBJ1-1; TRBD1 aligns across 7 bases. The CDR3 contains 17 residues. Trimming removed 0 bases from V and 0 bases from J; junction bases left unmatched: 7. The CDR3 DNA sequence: TGTGCCAGCAGTTTAGCAGGGCAAGGGGGCTTGAACACTGAAGCTTTCTTT. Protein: CASSLAGQGGLNTEAFF.

CDR3 sequence: CASSQDGGGSETQYF. The CDR3 bases are TGCGCCAGCAGCCAAGATGGAGGGGGGTCTGAGACCCAGTACTTC. The chain recombines TRBV4-1 with TRBJ2-5; D is possibly TRBD1 or TRBD2 (6 bases each). CDR1 is MGHRA, CDR2 YSYEKL, per germline. V was pared by 0 bases and J by 5 bases, with 13 bases between. This CDR3 has 15 amino acids.

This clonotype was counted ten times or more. The CDR3 coding sequence is TGTGCCAGCAGCCGTCAACCTTCCAGATACGAGCAGTACTTC. Amino acids: CASSRQPSRYEQYF. The chain combines TRBV6-5 with TRBJ2-7; the D is unclear. V shed 6 bases and J shed 4 bases, with 16 bases lying between them. Germline CDR1 is MNHEY and CDR2 is SVGAGI. This CDR3 comprises 14 residues.

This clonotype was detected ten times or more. The CDR3 sequence is CASSGGTGWGYTF. CDR3 in DNA: TGTGCCAGCAGCGGAGGGACAGGGTGGGGCTACACCTTC. V and J are TRBV5-5 and TRBJ1-2; 9 bases agree with TRBD1. Trimming took 4 bases from V and 8 from J; bases not matched to a gene: 6. This CDR3 has 13 amino acids. Germline V gene lookup returns CDR1 SGHKS and CDR2 YYEKEE (reference sequence).

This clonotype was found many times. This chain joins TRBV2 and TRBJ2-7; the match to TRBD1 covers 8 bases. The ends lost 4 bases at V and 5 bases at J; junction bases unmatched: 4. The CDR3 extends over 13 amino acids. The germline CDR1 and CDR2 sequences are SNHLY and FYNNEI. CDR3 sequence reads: CASSVQGANEQYF. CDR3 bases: TGTGCCAGCAGTGTTCAGGGGGCAAACGAGCAGTACTTC.

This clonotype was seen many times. The CDR3 loop reads CASSLSWREAFF. The CDR3 DNA is TGCGCCAGCAGCTTGAGTTGGAGGGAAGCTTTCTTT. The V call is TRBV5-1, the J call TRBJ1-1; D ambiguous. This CDR3 is built from 12 residues. Germline values: CDR1 SGHRS, CDR2 YFSETQ. Trimming removed 1 base at V and 8 bases at J, with 9 bases between.

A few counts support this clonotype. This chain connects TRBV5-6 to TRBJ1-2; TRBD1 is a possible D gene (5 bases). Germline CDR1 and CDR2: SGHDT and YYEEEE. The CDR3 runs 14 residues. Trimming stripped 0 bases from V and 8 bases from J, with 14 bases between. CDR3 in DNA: TGTGCCAGCAGCTTGGCTAGCGGGGCGGGCGGCTACACCTTC. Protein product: CASSLASGAGGYTF.

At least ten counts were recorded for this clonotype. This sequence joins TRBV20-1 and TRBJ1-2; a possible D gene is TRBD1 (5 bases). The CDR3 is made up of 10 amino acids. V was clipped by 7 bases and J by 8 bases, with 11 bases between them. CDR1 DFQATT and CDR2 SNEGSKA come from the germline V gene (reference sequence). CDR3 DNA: TGCAGTGGGGCAGGGCAAGGCTACACCTTC. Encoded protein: CSGAGQGYTF.

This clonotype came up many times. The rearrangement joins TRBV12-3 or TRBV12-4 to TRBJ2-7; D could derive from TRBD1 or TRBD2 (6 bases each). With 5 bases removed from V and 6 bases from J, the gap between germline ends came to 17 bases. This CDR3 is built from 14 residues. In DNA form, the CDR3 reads TGTGCCAGCAGTCCCACGGGGGCGGCGGCCGAGCAGTACTTC. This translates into CASSPTGAAAEQYF.

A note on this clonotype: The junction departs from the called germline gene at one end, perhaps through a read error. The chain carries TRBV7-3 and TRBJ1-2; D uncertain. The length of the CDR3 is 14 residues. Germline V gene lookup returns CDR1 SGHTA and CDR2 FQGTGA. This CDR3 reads CASSSQQVRGGYTF. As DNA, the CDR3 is TGTGCCAGCAGCTCCCAGCAGGTTCGTGGTGGCTATACCTTC.

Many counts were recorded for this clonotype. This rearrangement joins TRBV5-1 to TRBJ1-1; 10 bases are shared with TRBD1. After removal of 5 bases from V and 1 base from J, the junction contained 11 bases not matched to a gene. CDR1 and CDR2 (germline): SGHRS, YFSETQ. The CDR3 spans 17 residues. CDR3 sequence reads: CASSFTGTGATNTEAFF. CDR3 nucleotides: TGCGCCAGCAGTTTCACCGGGACAGGGGCCACGAACACTGAAGCTTTCTTT.

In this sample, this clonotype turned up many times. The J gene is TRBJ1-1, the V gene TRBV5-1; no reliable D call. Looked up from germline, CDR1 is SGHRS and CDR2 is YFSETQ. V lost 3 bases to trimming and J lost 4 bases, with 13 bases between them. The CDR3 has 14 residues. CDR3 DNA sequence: TGCGCCAGCAGCTCCCCGGAGGGTATCACTGAAGCTTTCTTT. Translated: CASSSPEGITEAFF.

The CDR3 sequence is CASSFGTGFGQYF. Here the CDR3 DNA reads TGCGCCAGCAGCTTCGGGACAGGGTTTGGGCAGTACTTC. The chain links TRBV5-1 to TRBJ2-7; 9 positions match TRBD1. CDR1 SGHRS and CDR2 YFSETQ come from the germline V gene. The ends lost 2 bases at V and 9 bases at J; junction bases unmatched: 6. The CDR3 length is 13 residues. The entire variable domain, with the rest obtained from reference TRBV5-1 and TRBJ2-7, is as follows: KAGVTQTPRYLIKTRGQQVTLSCSPISGHRSVSWYQQTPGQGLQFLFEYFSETQRNKGNFPGRFSGRQFSNSRSEMNVSTLELGDSALYLCASSFGTGFGQYFGPGTRLTVT.

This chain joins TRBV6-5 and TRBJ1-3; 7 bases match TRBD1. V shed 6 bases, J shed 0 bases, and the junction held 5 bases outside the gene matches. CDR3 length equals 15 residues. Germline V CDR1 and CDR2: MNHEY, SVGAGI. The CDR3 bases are TGTGCCAGCAGGCGGGACAGTAACTCTGGAAACACCATATATTTT. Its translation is CASRRDSNSGNTIYF.

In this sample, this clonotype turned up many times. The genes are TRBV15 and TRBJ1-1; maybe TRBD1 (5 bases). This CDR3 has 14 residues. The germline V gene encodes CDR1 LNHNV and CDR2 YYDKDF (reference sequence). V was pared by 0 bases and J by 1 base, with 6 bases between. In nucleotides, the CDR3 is TGTGCCACCAGCAGAGAGGGGGGGAACACTGAAGCTTTCTTT. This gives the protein CATSREGGNTEAFF.

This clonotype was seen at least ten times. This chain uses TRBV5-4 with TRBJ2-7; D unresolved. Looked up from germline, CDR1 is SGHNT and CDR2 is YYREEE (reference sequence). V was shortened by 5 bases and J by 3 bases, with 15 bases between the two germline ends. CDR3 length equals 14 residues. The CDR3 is CASSPQPEIYEQYF. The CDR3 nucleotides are TGTGCCAGCAGTCCTCAGCCGGAGATCTACGAGCAGTACTTC.

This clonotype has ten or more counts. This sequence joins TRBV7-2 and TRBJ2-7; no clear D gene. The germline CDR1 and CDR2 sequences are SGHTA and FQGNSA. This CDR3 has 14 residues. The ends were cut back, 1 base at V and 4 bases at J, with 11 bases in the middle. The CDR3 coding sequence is TGTGCCAGCAGCTTAGAATATGCAGCTTACGAGCAGTACTTC. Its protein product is CASSLEYAAYEQYF.

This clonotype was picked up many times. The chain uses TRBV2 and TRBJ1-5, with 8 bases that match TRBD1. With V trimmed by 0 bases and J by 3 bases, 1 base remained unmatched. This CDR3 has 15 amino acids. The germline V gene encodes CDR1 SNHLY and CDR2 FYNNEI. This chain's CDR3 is CASSEADRDNQPQHF. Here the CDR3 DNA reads TGTGCCAGCAGTGAAGCGGACAGGGACAATCAGCCCCAGCATTTT.

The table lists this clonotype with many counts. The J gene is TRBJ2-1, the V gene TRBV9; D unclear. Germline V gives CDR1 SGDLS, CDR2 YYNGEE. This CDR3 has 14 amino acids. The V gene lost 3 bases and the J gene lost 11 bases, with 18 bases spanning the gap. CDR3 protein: CASSEVLDPTKQFF. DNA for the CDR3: TGTGCCAGCAGCGAGGTCTTAGACCCGACAAAGCAGTTCTTC.

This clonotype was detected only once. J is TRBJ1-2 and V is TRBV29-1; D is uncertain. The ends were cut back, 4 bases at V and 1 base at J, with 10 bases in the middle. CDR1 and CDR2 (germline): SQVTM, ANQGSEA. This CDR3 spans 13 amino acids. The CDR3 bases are TGCAGCGTTGGACAAGGCTTTAACTATGGCTACACCTTC. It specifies CSVGQGFNYGYTF.

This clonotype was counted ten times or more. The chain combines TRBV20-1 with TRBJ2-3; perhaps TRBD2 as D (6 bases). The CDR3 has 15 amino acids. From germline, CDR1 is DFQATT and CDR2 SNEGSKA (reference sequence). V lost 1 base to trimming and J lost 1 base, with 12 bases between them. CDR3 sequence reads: CSARGAGGGTDTQYF. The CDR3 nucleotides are TGCAGTGCTAGAGGCGCCGGGGGAGGCACAGATACGCAGTATTTT.

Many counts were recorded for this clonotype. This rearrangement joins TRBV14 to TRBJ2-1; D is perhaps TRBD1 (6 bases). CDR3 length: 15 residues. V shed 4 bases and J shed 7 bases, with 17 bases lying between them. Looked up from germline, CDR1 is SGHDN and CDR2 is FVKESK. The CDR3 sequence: CASSPRGRGGNEQFF. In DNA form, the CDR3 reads TGTGCCAGCAGCCCCCGAGGCAGGGGCGGAAATGAGCAGTTCTTC.

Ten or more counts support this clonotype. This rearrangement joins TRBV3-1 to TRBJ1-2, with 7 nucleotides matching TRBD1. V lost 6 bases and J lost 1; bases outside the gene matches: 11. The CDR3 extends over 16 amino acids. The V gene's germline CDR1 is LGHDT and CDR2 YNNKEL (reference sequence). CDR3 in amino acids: CASSRGSQGVNYGYTF. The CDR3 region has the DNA TGTGCCAGCAGTCGGGGCAGCCAGGGGGTTAACTATGGCTACACCTTC. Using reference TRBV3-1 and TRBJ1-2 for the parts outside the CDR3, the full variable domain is DTAVSQTPKYLVTQMGNDKSIKCEQNLGHDTMYWYKQDSKKFLKIMFSYNNKELIINETVPNRFSPKSPDKAHLNLHINSLELGDSAVYFCASSRGSQGVNYGYTFGSGTRLTVV.

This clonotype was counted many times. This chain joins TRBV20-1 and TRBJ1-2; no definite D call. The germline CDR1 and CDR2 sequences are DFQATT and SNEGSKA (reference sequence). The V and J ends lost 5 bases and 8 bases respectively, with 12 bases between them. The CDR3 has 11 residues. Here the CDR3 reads CSAPIGGGYTF. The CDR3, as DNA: TGCAGTGCTCCTATCGGCGGCGGCTACACCTTC.

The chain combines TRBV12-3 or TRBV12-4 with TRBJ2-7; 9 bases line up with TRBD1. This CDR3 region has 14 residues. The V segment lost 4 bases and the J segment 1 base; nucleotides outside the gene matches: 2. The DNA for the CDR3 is TGTGCCAGCAGTTGGACAGGGGTTTCCTACGAGCAGTACTTC. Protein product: CASSWTGVSYEQYF.